This T cell receptor (beta chain) was sequenced during a study of cytomegalovirus exposure and HLA in healthy donors. The study's findings and limits: Later analysis demonstrated an association between a missense DCLRE1C variant and TCR beta V- and J-gene trimming. The study carried out a later analysis of TCR beta sequences. It associated around 17,000 of them with specific HLA alleles at a false discovery rate of 0.05.

Details on this clone: What it recognizes is unknown.

It was with 60 Vbeta and 13 Jbeta primers that the PCR ran. Repertoires were generated with immunoSEQ multiplex PCR, while TCRdb's copy carries only in-frame clones and drops some. The sample has 100,000 to 150,000 clones, and its top ten clones hold 2% to 2.5%. The germline V gene has CDR1 LNHNV and CDR2 YYDKDF (reference sequence). The CDR3 totals 20 residues. Deletions cut 0 bases from V and 9 bases from J, with 30 bases between. The rearrangement joins TRBV15 to TRBJ2-1; D possibly corresponds to TRBD2 (5 bases). The origin of this receptor is a man aged 35 to 55 in good health and CMV-seronegative. Input material: PBMCs. CDR3 sequence reads: CATSRDPGSAWFTSHIEQFF. The CDR3 DNA follows: TGTGCCACCAGCAGAGATCCTGGTAGCGCCTGGTTTACTTCCCACATTGAGCAGTTCTTC.